The present T cell receptor beta chain was sequenced within a study of T cell repertoires in cytomegalovirus infection. This CDR3 is 13 amino acids long. Trimming removed 6 bases at V and 2 bases at J, with 13 bases between. Germline CDR1 reads DFQATT; CDR2 reads SNEGSKA (reference sequence). TCRdb used MiXCR to reprocess the reads, holding one entry per CDR3 protein. The table includes nearly 450,000 distinct CDR3 sequences, about a third detected once. Material: PBMCs. The rearrangement links TRBV20-1 to TRBJ1-2; D gene ambiguous. The TCR originated in a human donor in good health (CMV status not recorded). Some clones in this sample may be carry-over from other donors' samples. The CDR3 is CSAPRSLNYGYTF. As DNA, the CDR3 is TGCAGTGCCCCAAGGAGCCTCAACTATGGCTACACCTTC.